This TCR beta chain stems from a study of blood T cell repertoires in COVID-19. Study as a whole: The cDNA or gDNA used as material had been derived from T cells, B-cell-depleted T cells, or PBMCs.

Original processing notes: It was from reference gene primer amplification that nucleated cell counts were estimated. The data were produced by immunoSEQ multiplex PCR, yet TCRdb's version contains in-frame clones alone and is incomplete. The V and J calls and clone size are taken from that table; D and trimming were inferred from the DNA. The data hold fewer than 350,000 clones, with about 89% observed a single time. Germline loops: CDR1 MNHEY, CDR2 SVGAGI. The CDR3 is 11 amino acids. Trimming removed 8 bases from V and 7 bases from J, with 9 bases in between. Worth noting for this clone: This specimen includes other DNA sequences encoding the same CDR3.

The rearrangement joins TRBV6-5 to TRBJ2-1; TRBD1 might be the D (6 bases). The TCR comes from a man aged 40-50 years with active or convalescent COVID-19. Sequenced sample: peripheral blood. This CDR3 reads CASSRGNEQFF. DNA for the CDR3: TGTGCCAGCTCAAGGGGGAATGAGCAGTTCTTC.